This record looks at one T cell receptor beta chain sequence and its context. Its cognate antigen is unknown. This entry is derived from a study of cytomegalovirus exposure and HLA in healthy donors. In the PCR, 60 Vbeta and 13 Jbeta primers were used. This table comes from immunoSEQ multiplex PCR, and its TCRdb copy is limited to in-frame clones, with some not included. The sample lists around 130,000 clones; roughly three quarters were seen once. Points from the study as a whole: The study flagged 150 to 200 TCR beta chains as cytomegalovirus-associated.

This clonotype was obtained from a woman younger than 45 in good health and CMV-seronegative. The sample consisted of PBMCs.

Here the CDR3 DNA reads TGTGCCAGCAGTCCCGCATATTGGACAGACACTGAAGCTTTCTTT. Translation gives CASSPAYWTDTEAFF. V and J are TRBV28 and TRBJ1-1, with D perhaps TRBD1 (6 bases). Germline V gene data show CDR1 as MDHEN and CDR2 as SYDVKM. The CDR3 contains 15 residues. V was clipped by 5 bases and J by 3 bases, with 16 bases between them.